These 28 T cell receptor beta chains originate from one sample sequenced in a study of spatial heterogeneity in lung cancer. Study-wide results and limits: Mutation counts in tumors were tracked by counts of expanded intratumoral alpha and beta TCRs.

TCRdb re-called the 5' RACE reads with MiXCR, one entry per CDR3 protein. This table holds about 6,000 distinct CDR3 sequences, roughly 7.6% found once. Time point here: sample taken at primary tumor resection. These TCRs are of unknown antigen specificity. This specimen was lung tumor tissue, taken at surgery. The receptor source for this set is a female donor with early-stage non-small cell lung cancer.

By share of the sample, this clonotype is medium-sized. The library was prepared for alpha chains; this beta chain is a stray read, so its frequency means little. This chain joins TRBV6-5 and TRBJ1-6; 10 bases are shared with TRBD1. Unmatched junction bases numbered 8, after V lost 0 bases and J lost 9 bases. The CDR3 runs 17 residues. CDR1 is MNHEY, CDR2 SVGAGI, per germline. In nucleotides, the CDR3 is TGTGCCAGCAGTTACTCGAGGACAGGGGGAATAGGTTCACCCCTCCACTTT. Translating gives CASSYSRTGGIGSPLHF.

This clonotype is labeled medium-sized. This beta chain appears as a stray read in a library generated for alpha chains; its size is not informative. The chain carries TRBV30 and TRBJ1-1; 7 bases are shared with TRBD1. The length of the CDR3 is 15 residues. The germline V gene has CDR1 GTSNPN and CDR2 SVGIG (reference sequence). V shed 1 base, J shed 13 bases, and the junction held 18 bases outside the gene matches. Written as DNA, the CDR3 is TGTGCCTGGAGTGCCTCGGGGCAGGGGGGGATGAAGAATTTCTTT. It codes for CAWSASGQGGMKNFF.

This clonotype has at least ten counts. Because the library targeted alpha chains, this beta chain is an off-target read whose size means little. The gene calls are TRBV5-6 and TRBJ1-6; D unclear. The CDR3 contains 14 residues. Germline CDR1 and CDR2: SGHDT and YYEEEE. Between the trimmed V and J ends, which lost 0 bases and 5 bases, there was a span of 6 bases. The CDR3 sequence: CASSLVGNNSPLHF. In DNA form, the CDR3 reads TGTGCCAGCAGCTTGGTGGGGAATAATTCACCCCTCCACTTT.

This clonotype has at least ten counts. This beta chain is a stray read from a library made for alpha chains; its abundance is not meaningful. This chain joins TRBV19 and TRBJ2-5; D might be TRBD1 (5 bases). The V end lost 3 bases, the J end lost 0 bases, and 14 bases lay between the germline ends. Per germline, CDR1 LNHDA and CDR2 SQIVND (reference sequence). The CDR3 consists of 16 residues. The CDR3 region is CASSISDSRYQETQYF. In DNA, the CDR3 is TGTGCCAGTAGTATCTCAGACAGCCGGTACCAAGAGACCCAGTACTTC.

The sample holds many counts of this clonotype. For a library built for alpha chains, this beta chain is a stray read; little rests on its size. The V gene is TRBV6-6, the J gene TRBJ2-5; 8 bases map to TRBD1. Trimming cost V 5 bases and J 7 bases; bases outside gene matches: 9. Germline V gives CDR1 MNHNY, CDR2 SVGAGI (reference sequence). This CDR3 has 14 amino acids. The CDR3 nucleotides are TGTGCCAGCAGTCCCGGACAGGGACCGGGGACCCAGTACTTC. Translating it yields CASSPGQGPGTQYF.

In this sample, this clonotype turned up many times. This beta chain slipped into a library made for alpha chains as a stray read, so its size is not meaningful. The chain joins TRBV20-1 to TRBJ2-3; D remains ambiguous. Germline V gives CDR1 DFQATT, CDR2 SNEGSKA (reference sequence). This CDR3 region has 14 residues. Trimming shortened V by 3 bases and J by 1 base, and 11 bases separated the two germline ends. DNA of the CDR3: TGCAGTGCTAGGGCCTTTGTGGGCACAGATACGCAGTATTTT. Its protein product is CSARAFVGTDTQYF.

Notes on this clonotype: Since it is a stray read in a library aimed at alpha chains, this beta chain has a size that is not meaningful. The J gene is TRBJ2-4, the V gene TRBV29-1; D perhaps matches TRBD1 (6 bases). Germline CDR1 and CDR2: SQVTM and ANQGSEA. The CDR3 contains 14 residues. The CDR3 DNA reads TGCAGTGGGGGCTATGGGGCCCCCCAAAACATTCAGTACTTC. It is translated as CSGGYGAPQNIQYF.

This clonotype was seen at least ten times. This beta chain is a stray read from a library made for alpha chains; its abundance is not meaningful. The chain uses TRBV6-6 and TRBJ2-7; maybe TRBD1 (5 bases). There are 12 residues in the CDR3. The germline gives CDR1 MNHNY, CDR2 SVGAGI (reference sequence). Trimming left V 7 bases short and J 3 bases short, with 10 bases between. The chain's CDR3 is CASKGQGYEQYF. CDR3 sequence (DNA): TGTGCCAGCAAGGGCCAGGGCTACGAGCAGTACTTC.

In its sample, this clonotype ranks as medium-sized. The library was designed around alpha chains, so this beta chain is a stray read whose abundance carries little weight. The chain employs TRBV29-1 and TRBJ1-1, with no clear D. The CDR3 consists of 12 residues. CDR1 is SQVTM and CDR2 is ANQGSEA in the germline V gene. Trimming removed 3 bases at V and 6 bases at J, with 11 bases between. CDR3 residues: CSVDWGYAEAFF. CDR3 sequence (DNA): TGCAGCGTTGACTGGGGTTATGCTGAAGCTTTCTTT.

This clonotype was counted at least ten times. With the library built for alpha chains, this beta chain is off target and its frequency is not meaningful. The J gene is TRBJ2-1, the V gene TRBV11-2; D might be TRBD1 (5 bases). The CDR3 spans 13 residues. V was trimmed by 5 bases and J by 4 bases, leaving 9 bases between them. The germline gives CDR1 SGHAT, CDR2 FQNNGV. CDR3 DNA: TGTGCCAGCAGCCCCGACAGTTACAATGAGCAGTTCTTC. It codes for CASSPDSYNEQFF. The full variable domain, its missing parts supplied by reference TRBV11-2 and TRBJ2-1, is EAGVAQSPRYKIIEKRQSVAFWCNPISGHATLYWYQQILGQGPKLLIQFQNNGVVDDSQLPKDRFSAERLKGVDSTLKIQPAKLEDSAVYLCASSPDSYNEQFFGPGTRLTVL.

Details on this clonotype: In a library made to pick up alpha chains, this beta chain is a stray read with a size that means little. The rearrangement uses TRBV20-1 and TRBJ2-3, with TRBD2 as a possible D gene (5 bases). CDR1 and CDR2 (germline): DFQATT, SNEGSKA (reference sequence). CDR3 length equals 13 residues. V was clipped by 6 bases and J by 2 bases, with 12 bases between them. CDR3 protein: CSAASGTTDTQYF. The DNA of the CDR3 is TGCAGTGCCGCCAGCGGTACCACAGATACGCAGTATTTT.

With regard to this clonotype: Within a library made for alpha chains, this beta chain is off target, and its count is uninformative. The chain has TRBV29-1 and TRBJ1-1; unclear D gene. V was pared by 5 bases and J by 1 base, with 14 bases between. Germline V gene lookup returns CDR1 SQVTM and CDR2 ANQGSEA. The CDR3 runs 14 residues. The CDR3 DNA is TGCAGCGTTTCCTCGACGGCAGAGAACACTGAAGCTTTCTTT. Its translation: CSVSSTAENTEAFF. Combining the CDR3 with reference TRBV29-1 and TRBJ1-1 gives the whole variable domain SAVISQKPSRDICQRGTSLTIQCQVDSQVTMMFWYRQQPGQSLTLIATANQGSEATYESGFVIDKFPISRPNLTFSTLTVSNMSPEDSSIYLCSVSSTAENTEAFFGQGTRLTVV.

This clonotype has ten or more counts. This beta chain is an off-target read within a library intended for alpha chains, so its frequency means little. The rearrangement links TRBV5-1 to TRBJ2-3; either TRBD1 or TRBD2 may fit D (5 bases each). The CDR3 totals 16 residues. Trimming left V 4 bases short and J 0 bases short, with 15 bases between. Looked up from germline, CDR1 is SGHRS and CDR2 is YFSETQ. DNA of the CDR3: TGCGCCAGCAGCCCCCCCGGGGCGAGTAGCACAGATACGCAGTATTTT. It is translated as CASSPPGASSTDTQYF.

There are many counts of this clonotype. Since the library was made to target alpha chains, this beta chain is a stray read and its abundance is not meaningful. V gene TRBV7-3 combines with J gene TRBJ2-7; tentatively, D is TRBD1 (5 bases). The germline V gene encodes CDR1 SGHTA and CDR2 FQGTGA. With 1 base removed from V and 1 base from J, the gap between germline ends came to 8 bases. This CDR3 spans 14 amino acids. CDR3 coding DNA: TGTGCCAGCAGCTTAAGCCCAGGGTCCTACGAGCAGTACTTC. As protein: CASSLSPGSYEQYF.

This clonotype appeared once. Little can be read into the size of this beta chain, an off-target read in a library designed for alpha chains. The chain carries TRBV3-1 and TRBJ2-2; D is unclear. CDR1 is LGHDT, CDR2 YNNKEL, per germline (reference sequence). The germline V and J ends were trimmed by 1 base and 3 bases, with 6 bases remaining between them. CDR3 length equals 14 residues. CDR3 protein: CASSQASYTGELFF. In DNA form, the CDR3 reads TGTGCCAGCAGCCAAGCCAGCTACACCGGGGAGCTGTTTTTT.

This clonotype is termed medium-sized. This beta chain is a stray sequence in a library constructed for alpha chains; its clone size is not meaningful. This chain joins TRBV20-1 and TRBJ1-3; maybe TRBD1 (5 bases). The ends were cut back, 6 bases at V and 8 bases at J, with 17 bases in the middle. The germline V gene has CDR1 DFQATT and CDR2 SNEGSKA (reference sequence). The CDR3 is 13 amino acids. CDR3 nucleotides: TGCAGTGCCAGATCCGGGGGTTTGGACACCATATATTTT. Translated: CSARSGGLDTIYF.

Details on this clonotype: Found in a library prepared for alpha chains, this beta chain is an off-target read, and its abundance has little meaning. CDR3 nucleotide sequence: TGTGCCAGCAGTAACAGAGGACAGGGAGGTGACTATGGCTACACCTTC. As protein: CASSNRGQGGDYGYTF. The chain combines TRBV28 with TRBJ1-2; 8 nucleotides align to TRBD1. In germline, CDR1 is MDHEN, CDR2 SYDVKM. The CDR3 spans 16 residues. The trim removed 5 bases at V and 3 bases at J, leaving 11 bases unmatched.

With respect to this clonotype: Since it is a stray read in a library aimed at alpha chains, this beta chain has a size that is not meaningful. V usage is TRBV7-6 and J usage is TRBJ2-2; D perhaps matches TRBD2 (5 bases). The CDR3 sequence is 16 residues long. The ends were cut back, 2 bases at V and 0 bases at J, with 10 bases in the middle. CDR1 is SGHVS and CDR2 is FNYEAQ in the germline V gene. CDR3 protein: CASSLLRAANTGELFF. The DNA for the CDR3 is TGTGCCAGCAGCTTACTGAGGGCGGCGAACACCGGGGAGCTGTTTTTT.

This clonotype counts as medium-sized (0.01 to 0.1%). With the library built for alpha chains, this beta chain is off target and its frequency is not meaningful. The chain joins TRBV9 to TRBJ1-1; D call uncertain. The CDR3 spans 14 residues. Germline values: CDR1 SGDLS, CDR2 YYNGEE. V gave up 1 base and J gave up 7 bases, with 14 bases separating them. CDR3 DNA sequence: TGTGCCAGCAGCGTATCGATGGCAGGAGGTGAAGCTTTCTTT. Translating it yields CASSVSMAGGEAFF.

This clonotype was seen many times. Since the library was made to target alpha chains, this beta chain is a stray read and its abundance is not meaningful. This chain uses TRBV7-2 with TRBJ2-3; the D gene is possibly TRBD2 (7 bases). CDR3 length: 15 residues. Trimming took off 5 bases at V and 2 bases at J, with 14 bases between the two ends. Germline V gives CDR1 SGHTA, CDR2 FQGNSA. The CDR3 DNA follows: TGTGCCAGCAGCCCTCGGGGGGCCGCCACAGATACGCAGTATTTT. Amino acid sequence: CASSPRGAATDTQYF.

This clonotype counts as medium-sized (0.01 to 0.1%). This beta chain is an off-target read within a library intended for alpha chains, so its frequency means little. The chain combines TRBV15 with TRBJ2-3; D unresolved. V was trimmed by 1 base and J by 5 bases, leaving 13 bases between them. From germline, CDR1 is LNHNV and CDR2 YYDKDF (reference sequence). The CDR3 contains 15 residues. CDR3 region: CATSRAQGPGDTQYF. The CDR3, as DNA: TGTGCCACCAGCAGAGCCCAAGGGCCCGGAGATACGCAGTATTTT.

In this sample, this clonotype is medium-sized. This beta chain is a stray sequence in a library constructed for alpha chains; its clone size is not meaningful. The chain links TRBV4-2 to TRBJ2-3; 7 nucleotides match TRBD1. The CDR3 loop spans 14 amino acids. Unmatched junction bases numbered 2, after V lost 3 bases and J lost 2 bases. The germline gives CDR1 LGHNA, CDR2 YNFKEQ. The DNA of the CDR3 is TGTGCCAGCAGCCAGGGGACAGACACAGATACGCAGTATTTT. It specifies CASSQGTDTDTQYF.

In its sample, this clonotype was seen many times. For a library built for alpha chains, this beta chain is a stray read; little rests on its size. This rearrangement joins TRBV28 to TRBJ2-5, with no clear D. CDR1 and CDR2 (germline): MDHEN, SYDVKM. The ends were cut back, 2 bases at V and 4 bases at J, with 8 bases in the middle. The CDR3 runs 13 residues. CDR3 bases: TGTGCCAGCAGTTTAGCGTGGGTAGAGACCCAGTACTTC. Its protein product is CASSLAWVETQYF.

This clonotype was counted at least ten times. Found in a library prepared for alpha chains, this beta chain is an off-target read, and its abundance has little meaning. The chain is built from TRBV28 and TRBJ1-3; 7 bases match TRBD1. V was pared by 6 bases and J by 0 bases, with 8 bases of the junction left unmatched. Germline CDR1 is MDHEN and CDR2 is SYDVKM. The CDR3 consists of 16 residues. CDR3 DNA: TGTGCCAGCAGCCGTTCGGGACAGATCTCTGGAAACACCATATATTTT. It encodes CASSRSGQISGNTIYF.

This clonotype came up many times. With the library built for alpha chains, this beta chain is off target and its frequency is not meaningful. The gene calls are TRBV12-3 or TRBV12-4 and TRBJ1-6, with 7 bases identical to TRBD1. This CDR3 region has 14 residues. With 3 bases clipped from V and 10 bases from J, the junction kept 6 bases outside the gene matches. The CDR3 sequence: CASSFDREGSPLHF. CDR3 nucleotide sequence: TGTGCCAGCAGTTTTGACAGGGAGGGATCACCCCTCCACTTT.

In this sample, this clonotype turned up many times. This beta chain came through as a stray read in a library set up for alpha chains, and its size says little. The chain links TRBV5-4 to TRBJ2-2; 7 bases align to TRBD1. CDR1 is SGHNT and CDR2 is YYREEE in the germline V gene (reference sequence). CDR3 length equals 16 residues. Losses at the gene ends were 4 bases for V and 1 base for J; bases not matched to a gene: 7. DNA for the CDR3: TGTGCCAGCAGCCCGAACAGGGGCCTGAACACCGGGGAGCTGTTTTTT. Residues: CASSPNRGLNTGELFF. The full variable domain, its missing parts supplied by reference TRBV5-4 and TRBJ2-2, is ETGVTQSPTHLIKTRGQQVTLRCSSQSGHNTVSWYQQALGQGPQFIFQYYREEENGRGNFPPRFSGLQFPNYSSELNVNALELDDSALYLCASSPNRGLNTGELFFGEGSRLTVL.

This clonotype was counted at least ten times. Because the library targeted alpha chains, this beta chain is an off-target read whose size means little. The chain couples TRBV2 to TRBJ2-1; D ambiguous. Trimming took 3 bases from V and 6 from J, leaving 6 bases between them. The germline gives CDR1 SNHLY, CDR2 FYNNEI. The CDR3 consists of 12 residues. The CDR3 spells CASSELLNEQFF. The DNA for the CDR3 is TGTGCCAGCAGTGAGTTGCTCAATGAGCAGTTCTTC. Full variable domain (missing parts from reference TRBV2 and TRBJ2-1): EPEVTQTPSHQVTQMGQEVILRCVPISNHLYFYWYRQILGQKVEFLVSFYNNEISEKSEIFDDQFSVERPDGSNFTLKIRSTKLEDSAMYFCASSELLNEQFFGPGTRLTVL.

This clonotype rates as medium-sized (0.01 to 0.1%). This beta chain is a stray sequence in a library constructed for alpha chains; its clone size is not meaningful. The chain combines TRBV6-5 with TRBJ1-6; 7 nucleotides match TRBD1. Germline trimming cut 6 bases from V and 9 bases from J; bases unmatched to any gene: 2. CDR3 length equals 12 residues. Germline loops: CDR1 MNHEY, CDR2 SVGAGI. The CDR3 DNA is TGTGCCAGCAGCCGACAGGGTTCACCCCTCCACTTT. It codes for CASSRQGSPLHF.